These T cell receptor beta chains were read from a single sample in a study of blood T cell repertoires in COVID-19. Assay: immunoSEQ multiplex PCR; the TCRdb copy retains only in-frame clones and omits some. The data hold more than 85,000 clones, with less than 85% observed a single time. The sample consisted of peripheral blood. Receptor source: a woman in her sixties or seventies with acute or convalescent COVID-19. CDR3s include the opening cysteine and the closing phenylalanine or tryptophan. A D gene is named only where the DNA matches it firmly. Size is stated for part of the rows, as once, few or many counts, or as a class when the clone is expanded.

J gene: TRBJ2-1
V gene: TRBV5-1
D gene: .
clone size: .
CDR3 protein: CASFNTGSYNEQFF
CDR3 DNA: TGCGCCAGCTTCAATACGGGTTCCTACAATGAGCAGTTCTTC

J gene: TRBJ2-5
V gene: TRBV11-2
D gene: TRBD2
clone size: .
CDR3 protein: CASSLWAGGGETQYF
CDR3 DNA: TGTGCCAGCAGCCTATGGGCGGGGGGAGGCGAGACCCAGTACTTC

J gene: TRBJ1-2
V gene: TRBV28
D gene: .
clone size: once
CDR3 protein: CASTADYGYTF
CDR3 DNA: TGTGCCAGCACCGCGGACTATGGCTACACCTTC

J gene: TRBJ2-3
V gene: TRBV7-8
D gene: TRBD2
clone size: .
CDR3 protein: CASRASAGFSTDTQYF
CDR3 DNA: TGTGCCAGCAGAGCATCAGCGGGATTTAGCACAGATACGCAGTATTTT

J gene: TRBJ1-3
V gene: TRBV7-9
D gene: .
clone size: .
CDR3 protein: CASSPLEVSGNTIYF
CDR3 DNA: TGTGCCAGCAGCCCCCTAGAGGTCTCTGGAAACACCATATATTTT

J gene: TRBJ1-5
V gene: TRBV6-6
D gene: .
clone size: .
CDR3 protein: CASSRFPPLKALSNQPQHF
CDR3 DNA: TGTGCCAGCAGTCGGTTCCCCCCACTGAAAGCTTTAAGCAATCAGCCCCAGCATTTT

J gene: TRBJ1-1
V gene: TRBV12-3/TRBV12-4
D gene: .
clone size: .
CDR3 protein: CASSTQGTTEAFF
CDR3 DNA: TGTGCCAGCAGTACCCAGGGGACCACTGAAGCTTTCTTT

J gene: TRBJ1-1
V gene: TRBV18
D gene: TRBD1
clone size: .
CDR3 protein: CASSPETGSTEAFF
CDR3 DNA: TGTGCCAGCTCACCAGAGACAGGGAGCACTGAAGCTTTCTTT

J gene: TRBJ2-7
V gene: TRBV6-2/TRBV6-3
D gene: TRBD1
clone size: .
CDR3 protein: CASSLQGFEQYF
CDR3 DNA: TGTGCCAGCAGTCTACAGGGGTTCGAGCAGTACTTC

J gene: TRBJ2-3
V gene: TRBV5-1
D gene: .
clone size: .
CDR3 protein: CASRLDTGSTDTQYF
CDR3 DNA: TGCGCCAGCAGGCTAGATACAGGGTCCACAGATACGCAGTATTTT

J gene: TRBJ1-6
V gene: TRBV30
D gene: TRBD1
clone size: few
CDR3 protein: CAWSRDRVNSPLHF
CDR3 DNA: TGTGCCTGGTCCCGGGACAGGGTAAATTCACCCCTCCACTTT

J gene: TRBJ1-5
V gene: TRBV7-2
D gene: .
clone size: .
CDR3 protein: CASSFGLSNQPQHF
CDR3 DNA: TGTGCCAGCAGCTTTGGACTTAGCAATCAGCCCCAGCATTTT

J gene: TRBJ1-3
V gene: TRBV5-1
D gene: TRBD1
clone size: .
CDR3 protein: CASSSDRGGGNTIYF
CDR3 DNA: TGCGCCAGCAGCTCGGACAGGGGAGGTGGAAACACCATATATTTT

J gene: TRBJ2-7
V gene: TRBV15
D gene: .
clone size: .
CDR3 protein: CATSRSEPYPNGEQYF
CDR3 DNA: TGTGCCACCAGCAGATCCGAACCTTACCCCAACGGGGAGCAGTACTTC

J gene: TRBJ2-7
V gene: TRBV5-1
D gene: .
clone size: .
CDR3 protein: CASSLAFSQGTIPYEQYF
CDR3 DNA: TGCGCCAGCAGCTTGGCATTTAGTCAGGGGACCATCCCCTACGAGCAGTACTTC

J gene: TRBJ2-7
V gene: TRBV19
D gene: .
clone size: once
CDR3 protein: CASSAARGSGEQYF
CDR3 DNA: TGTGCCAGTAGTGCCGCCCGGGGGTCGGGCGAGCAGTACTTC